Below, one T cell receptor (beta chain) is given with its context. Its antigen is not identified. Only in-frame clones appear in the TCRdb table, and some are missing; sequencing was by immunoSEQ multiplex PCR. The table records 550,000 to 850,000 clones, approximately 77% of them present only once. Trimming stripped 5 bases from V and 0 bases from J, with 19 bases between. There are 17 residues in the CDR3. CDR1 is SGHNT, CDR2 YENEEA, per germline. These data come from a study of shared clonotypes between healthy human individuals. Looking at the study overall: Donors were two women and three men aged 18 to 49.

CD45RA-negative memory and CD45RA+ naive subsets were split from the CD4+ cells. Study outcomes and limitations: Few donors restricted represented genetic and exposure-history diversity. Among a handful of donors, about 4.6% of naive CD4 clonotypes were found in common.

The gene calls are TRBV11-3 and TRBJ1-1, with no clear D. Sequenced sample: memory CD4+ T cells sorted from blood. Subset of the sample: CD45RA-negative fraction. The TCR comes from a woman under 40 in good health. CDR3 nucleotide sequence: TGTGCCAGCAGCGTAGGAGTGAGGGCCCCTATGAACACTGAAGCTTTCTTT. Encoded protein: CASSVGVRAPMNTEAFF.